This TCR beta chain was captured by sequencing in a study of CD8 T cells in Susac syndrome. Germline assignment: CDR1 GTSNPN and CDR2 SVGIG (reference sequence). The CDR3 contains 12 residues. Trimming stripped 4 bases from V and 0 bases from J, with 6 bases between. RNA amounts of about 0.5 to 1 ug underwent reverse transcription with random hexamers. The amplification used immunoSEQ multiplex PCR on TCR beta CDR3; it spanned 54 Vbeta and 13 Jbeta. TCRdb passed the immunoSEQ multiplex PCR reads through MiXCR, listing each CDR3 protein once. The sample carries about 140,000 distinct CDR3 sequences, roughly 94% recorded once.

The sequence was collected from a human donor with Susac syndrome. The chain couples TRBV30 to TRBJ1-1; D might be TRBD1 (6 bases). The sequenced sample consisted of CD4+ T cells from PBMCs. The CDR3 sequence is CAWNRVNTEAFF. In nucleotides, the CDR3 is TGTGCCTGGAACAGGGTGAACACTGAAGCTTTCTTT.